This T cell receptor (beta chain) comes out of a study of beta chain features in type 1 diabetes. As for the study in general: Age and gender were similar between patients and healthy donors, as were cell yields.

Reverse transcription of all isolated RNA meant that expressed TCRB transcripts were sequenced. Naive, central memory and regulatory T cell samples averaged around 3.3 million reads. This table comes from immunoSEQ multiplex PCR, and its TCRdb copy is limited to in-frame clones, with some not included. The table lists more than 300,000 clones, around 9.7% of them singletons. The study, taken as a whole, reports: All four CD4+ subsets from Type 1 diabetes patients carried moderately but significantly shorter TCRB CDR3s.

The germline V and J ends were trimmed by 4 bases and 2 bases, with 12 bases remaining between them. CDR1 is SGHRS and CDR2 is YFSETQ in the germline V gene. This CDR3 has 14 residues. Note on this clone: Its antigen remains unidentified.

The chain couples TRBV5-1 to TRBJ1-2; D is ambiguous. The sequenced sample was central memory CD4+ T cells from blood. The clonotype originates from a man aged 25 to 40 with type 1 diabetes. The CDR3, as DNA: TGCGCCAGCAGCCCGCTTGACCGGAACTATGGCTACACCTTC. Protein product: CASSPLDRNYGYTF.